Below, 24 T cell receptor beta chains from the same sample are listed, as sequenced in a study of blood T cell repertoires in COVID-19. Data came from immunoSEQ multiplex PCR; TCRdb stores just in-frame clones and leaves some out. The sample has approximately 67,000 clones, approximately 86% seen once. The sample taken for sequencing was peripheral blood. The receptors originated from a man aged 60 to 69 with acute or convalescent COVID-19.

Ten or more counts support this clone. This chain connects TRBV7-9 to TRBJ2-5; TRBD2 is a possible D gene (6 bases). The V end was cut by 5 bases, the J end by 3 bases, with 16 bases between. CDR1 and CDR2 (germline): SEHNR, FQNEAQ (reference sequence). This CDR3 is 15 amino acids long. The DNA of the CDR3 is TGTGCCAGCAGCCTCCAGGAGGGATCGGAAGAGACCCAGTACTTC. It specifies CASSLQEGSEETQYF. The whole variable domain, remainder taken from reference TRBV7-9 and TRBJ2-5, is DTGVSQNPRHKITKRGQNVTFRCDPISEHNRLYWYRQTLGQGPEFLTYFQNEAQLEKSRLLSDRFSAERPKGSFSTLEIQRTEQGDSAMYLCASSLQEGSEETQYFGPGTRLLVL.

This chain connects TRBV3-1 (or the pseudogene TRBV3-2) to TRBJ1-5, with D possibly being TRBD1 (5 bases). The CDR3 totals 17 residues. V lost 2 bases and J lost 0, with 14 bases in between. CDR1 is LGHDT, CDR2 YNNKEL, per germline (reference sequence). The CDR3 region is CASSQSKGLDSNQPQHF. For the CDR3, the DNA is TGTGCCAGCAGCCAAAGTAAGGGGTTAGATAGCAATCAGCCCCAGCATTTT.

This clone turned up a few times. The V and J genes are TRBV20-1 and TRBJ1-2, with D possibly TRBD1 on 6 matching bases. Deletions cut 3 bases from V and 2 bases from J, with 13 bases between. The germline V gene encodes CDR1 DFQATT and CDR2 SNEGSKA (reference sequence). The CDR3 covers 14 residues. The CDR3 loop reads CSASLGAGNYGYTF. CDR3 in DNA: TGCAGTGCTAGTTTGGGGGCTGGGAACTATGGCTACACCTTC.

The chain has TRBV6-2 or TRBV6-3 and TRBJ1-3; unclear D gene. The CDR3 runs to 16 residues. Per the germline V gene, CDR1 is MNHEY and CDR2 is SVGEGT. V was pared by 2 bases and J by 2 bases, with 13 bases between. The CDR3 DNA reads as TGTGCCAGCAGTTACGGGCAGTGGACTGCTGGAAACACCATATATTTT. It specifies CASSYGQWTAGNTIYF.

The chain is built from TRBV4-2 and TRBJ2-3; TRBD2 agrees at 10 bases. With V trimmed by 4 bases and J by 3 bases, 10 bases remained unmatched. The germline V gene has CDR1 LGHNA and CDR2 YNFKEQ. This CDR3 has 17 amino acids. For the CDR3, the DNA is TGTGCCAGCAGCCCCTCCCCCGGACTAGCGGAAACAGATACGCAGTATTTT. Translating it yields CASSPSPGLAETDTQYF.

V is TRBV27 and J is TRBJ2-5; 10 bases are a match to TRBD2. The CDR3 runs to 16 residues. Germline V gene data show CDR1 as MNHEY and CDR2 as SMNVEV (reference sequence). Germline trimming cut 2 bases from V and 10 bases from J; bases unmatched to any gene: 13. The CDR3 sequence: CASSLIGTSAAVGQYF. The CDR3 DNA reads TGTGCCAGCAGTTTAATCGGGACTAGCGCCGCCGTGGGCCAGTACTTC.

This rearrangement joins TRBV7-9 to TRBJ2-3; 7 bases are a match to TRBD1. V lost 1 base, J lost 4 bases, and 14 bases stayed unmatched. Germline-derived CDR1 and CDR2 are SEHNR and FQNEAQ (reference sequence). This CDR3 comprises 18 residues. The CDR3 nucleotides read TGTGCCAGCAGCTTAGTAAGGCCGGGACAGCTCATAGCAGATACGCAGTATTTT. Residues: CASSLVRPGQLIADTQYF.

This clone showed up just once. The chain uses TRBV12-5 and TRBJ2-7; TRBD1 might be the D (6 bases). The CDR3 loop spans 17 amino acids. Germline lookup yields CDR1 LGHNT and CDR2 FRNRAP. V lost 6 bases to trimming and J lost 2 bases, with 23 bases between them. The CDR3 nucleotides read TGTGCTAGTGGACTAAGCCTGGTGACAGGCGAGGCCTACGAGCAGTACTTC. Translation gives CASGLSLVTGEAYEQYF.

The chain is built from TRBV30 and TRBJ2-7; D is perhaps TRBD2 (7 bases). This CDR3 comprises 13 residues. V lost 4 bases, J lost 4 bases, and 14 bases lay in between. CDR1 and CDR2 from the germline V gene are GTSNPN and SVGIG (reference sequence). The CDR3 spells CAWKTGGQYEQYF. The CDR3 DNA follows: TGTGCCTGGAAGACGGGGGGCCAATACGAGCAGTACTTC. Full variable domain (outside the CDR3, taken from reference TRBV30 and TRBJ2-7): SQTIHQWPATLVQPVGSPLSLECTVEGTSNPNLYWYRQAAGRGLQLLFYSVGIGQISSEVPQNLSASRPQDRQFILSSKKLLLSDSGFYLCAWKTGGQYEQYFGPGTRLTVT.

This chain links TRBV3-1 (or the pseudogene TRBV3-2) with TRBJ2-1, with 7 bases identical to TRBD2. CDR3 length: 15 amino acids. The V gene's germline CDR1 is LGHDT and CDR2 YNNKEL (reference sequence). The junction had 8 bases not matched to a gene; V was cut back by 0 bases and J by 9 bases. CDR3 sequence (DNA): TGTGCCAGCAGCCAAGATATAGGGAGGGGAGGTGAGCAGTTCTTC. This sequence encodes CASSQDIGRGGEQFF.

The rearrangement links TRBV11-3 to TRBJ1-1; perhaps TRBD1 as D (6 bases). The germline gives CDR1 SGHNT, CDR2 YENEEA. The CDR3 extends over 16 amino acids. The germline V and J ends were trimmed by 1 base and 2 bases, with 14 bases remaining between them. CDR3 region: CASSLAAGTPNTEAFF. CDR3 sequence (DNA): TGTGCCAGCAGCTTAGCCGCCGGGACACCCAACACTGAAGCTTTCTTT.

This clone was counted between two and nine times. This chain links TRBV5-6 with TRBJ1-6; a possible D gene is TRBD1 (6 bases). The germline V and J ends were trimmed by 4 bases and 6 bases, with 14 bases remaining between them. This CDR3 is built from 15 residues. The germline CDR1 and CDR2 sequences are SGHDT and YYEEEE. The CDR3 bases are TGTGCCAGCAGCAGCCTAGGGGGGGCTAATTCACCCCTCCACTTT. Translated: CASSSLGGANSPLHF.

CDR3 nucleotides: TGCGCCAGCAGTGAGACAGGGACAACCGGGGGCTACACCTTC. Protein sequence: CASSETGTTGGYTF. This sequence joins TRBV10-1 and TRBJ1-2; D is possibly TRBD1 (6 bases). The CDR3 is 14 residues long. The V gene's germline CDR1 is WNHNN and CDR2 SYGVQD (reference sequence). V lost 2 bases and J 8 bases, leaving 15 bases between the germline ends.

V gene TRBV5-6 combines with J gene TRBJ2-7; 9 bases match TRBD2. Trimming cost V 1 base and J 3 bases; bases outside gene matches: 8. The V gene's germline CDR1 is SGHDT and CDR2 YYEEEE. CDR3 length: 16 residues. The CDR3 DNA follows: TGTGCCAGCAGCTTGTTTAGCGGGGGCCCTCTCTACGAGCAGTACTTC. It yields the protein CASSLFSGGPLYEQYF.

This clone was observed a few times. This chain connects TRBV10-2 to TRBJ1-6; possible D gene TRBD1, 6 bases. Germline assignment: CDR1 WSHSY and CDR2 SAAADI. V dropped 2 bases and J dropped 10 bases, with 18 bases sitting between them. The CDR3 has 16 amino acids. The CDR3 sequence is CASSERGGRSASPLHF. The DNA of the CDR3 is TGCGCCAGCAGTGAGAGGGGGGGCAGATCGGCCTCACCCCTCCACTTT.

This chain links TRBV7-8 with TRBJ1-6; TRBD1 matches 7 bases. V lost 7 bases to trimming and J lost 10 bases; unmatched junction nucleotides: 7. The CDR3 length is 13 residues. Germline lookup yields CDR1 SGHVS and CDR2 FQNEAQ. As DNA, the CDR3 is TGTGCCAGCACCCCGACAGGGAGCTCACCCCTCCACTTT. Residues: CASTPTGSSPLHF.

This clone was observed once. The chain is built from TRBV29-1 and TRBJ2-5; 7 bases match TRBD1. J was trimmed by 5 bases and V by 6 bases; bases with no gene match: 9. The V gene's germline CDR1 is SQVTM and CDR2 ANQGSEA. This CDR3 region has 13 residues. CDR3 residues: CSVRDSVMETQYF. The CDR3 nucleotides read TGCAGCGTCCGGGACAGTGTAATGGAGACCCAGTACTTC.

The J gene is TRBJ2-7, the V gene TRBV5-4, with TRBD1 as a possible D gene (5 bases). V lost 0 bases and J lost 3, with 10 bases in between. Germline CDR1 is SGHNT and CDR2 is YYREEE (reference sequence). This CDR3 is built from 14 residues. Written as DNA, the CDR3 is TGTGCCAGCAGCTTGGCAGGGTACAACTACGAGCAGTACTTC. This codes for CASSLAGYNYEQYF.

The rearrangement links TRBV19 to TRBJ2-3; D is possibly TRBD2 (6 bases). The CDR3 totals 16 residues. Germline assignment: CDR1 LNHDA and CDR2 SQIVND (reference sequence). V gave up 0 bases and J gave up 7 bases, with 17 bases separating them. The CDR3 DNA reads as TGTGCCAGTAGTATAGATCTGGCGGGGCCGGGGAATACGCAGTATTTT. Its protein product is CASSIDLAGPGNTQYF.

The J gene is TRBJ1-5, the V gene TRBV30; D possibly corresponds to TRBD1 (6 bases). The CDR3 is 15 residues long. V shed 3 bases and J shed 0 bases, with 12 bases lying between them. Germline loops: CDR1 GTSNPN, CDR2 SVGIG (reference sequence). The CDR3 is CAWSGGQDSNQPQHF. CDR3 coding DNA: TGTGCCTGGAGCGGGGGGCAGGATAGCAATCAGCCCCAGCATTTT.

This clone was observed a single time. This chain uses TRBV21-1 with TRBJ1-4. TRBV21-1 has pseudogene status. The CDR3 spans 16 residues. CDR3 bases: TGTGCCAGCAGCAAAGGGCGGGGCTCAGCTAATGAAAAACTGTTTTTT. Its translation is CASSKGRGSANEKLFF.

This chain joins TRBV7-2 and TRBJ2-3; D remains ambiguous. Germline lookup yields CDR1 SGHTA and CDR2 FQGNSA. Trimming cost V 5 bases and J 2 bases, with 11 bases left between them. The CDR3 contains 14 residues. The CDR3, as DNA: TGTGCCAGCAGCCTAGGCACCTACACAGATACGCAGTATTTT. Translating gives CASSLGTYTDTQYF.

The V and J genes are TRBV14 and TRBJ2-3; 13 nucleotides agree with TRBD2. The CDR3 spans 16 residues. Germline trimming cut 4 bases from V and 1 base from J; bases unmatched to any gene: 2. Germline V lookup: CDR1 SGHDN, CDR2 FVKESK. This CDR3 reads CASSPGTSGGTDTQYF. The DNA for the CDR3 is TGTGCCAGCAGCCCGGGGACTAGCGGGGGCACAGATACGCAGTATTTT.

The chain links TRBV4-1 to TRBJ1-6, with 9 bases lining up with TRBD1. This CDR3 has 15 residues. Germline V CDR1 and CDR2: MGHRA, YSYEKL. Losses at the gene ends were 1 base for V and 10 bases for J; bases not matched to a gene: 5. CDR3 sequence (DNA): TGCGCCAGCAGCCAAGGGTGGACAGGGGTGTCACCCCTCCACTTT. This gives the protein CASSQGWTGVSPLHF.